These 4 T cell receptor beta chains came from one sample sequenced in a study of T cells in Graves' hyperthyroidism and ophthalmopathy. There were TCR beta CDR3 regions amplified from RNA transcripts. HTBI primers were used for first-round RT-PCR of the TCR CDR3. TCRdb redid the calling of the multiplex PCR reads with MiXCR, one entry per CDR3 protein. The sample records hundreds of thousands of distinct CDR3 sequences, roughly 15% being singletons. The sequenced sample was blood. The receptors come from a woman younger than 30 with Graves' hyperthyroidism.

Points on this clonotype: A read error is likely, as this CDR3 ends without the conserved phenylalanine or tryptophan. The chain couples TRBV4-3 to TRBJ2-1; 7 bases align to TRBD1. In germline, CDR1 is LGHNA, CDR2 YSLEER. The V gene end was trimmed by 0 bases and the J gene end by 6 bases; junction bases not matched to a gene: 14. The CDR3 is made up of 18 amino acids. This CDR3 is CASSQDLSLGGPLNEQFV. The CDR3 nucleotides read TGCGCCAGCAGCCAAGATTTGAGTTTAGGGGGCCCACTCAATGAGCAGTTCGTC.

This chain uses TRBV7-9 with TRBJ2-7; the D call may be TRBD1 or TRBD2 (7 bases each). With 4 bases removed from V and 5 bases from J, the gap between germline ends came to 18 bases. Germline-derived CDR1 and CDR2 are SEHNR and FQNEAQ (reference sequence). The CDR3 covers 15 residues. The CDR3 spells CASSSQGGDRDEQYF. CDR3 coding DNA: TGTGCCAGCAGCTCCCAGGGGGGGGACAGAGACGAGCAGTACTTC.

V and J are TRBV24-1 and TRBJ2-1; D remains unclear. V was pared by 3 bases and J by 10 bases, with 12 bases between. The CDR3 consists of 13 residues. The germline CDR1 and CDR2 sequences are KGHDR and SFDVKD. The CDR3 loop is CATSDELLGEQFF. CDR3 nucleotides: TGTGCCACCAGTGATGAGCTGCTCGGAGAGCAGTTCTTC.

This clonotype was counted between two and nine times. This chain uses TRBV11-2 with TRBJ2-5; 9 nucleotides agree with TRBD1. The junction had 11 bases not matched to a gene; V was cut back by 5 bases and J by 4 bases. CDR1 and CDR2 from the germline V gene are SGHAT and FQNNGV. The length of the CDR3 is 16 residues. CDR3 in amino acids: CASSTPLGTGRETQYF. The CDR3 nucleotides are TGTGCCAGCAGCACCCCTTTAGGGACAGGGAGAGAGACCCAGTACTTC.